The clone carrying this T cell receptor (beta chain) was picked up a small number of times. The antigen is not known. The sample is drawn from a study of CD8 T cells in ankylosing spondylitis. The J segment lost 2 bases and the V segment lost 1 base, leaving 5 bases of the junction unmatched. The germline V gene encodes CDR1 DFQATT and CDR2 SNEGSKA (reference sequence). The CDR3 covers 15 residues. Study results and limitations: It was reported that disease-linked clones were significantly enriched in matched ankylosing spondylitis synovial fluid.

Via MiXCR, TCRdb re-called the 5' RACE reads, giving one row per CDR3 protein. The repertoire consists of hundreds of thousands of distinct CDR3 sequences, with around 21% occurring once and the leading ten covering around 3.2%. The TCR was taken from a female donor with ankylosing spondylitis or in good health (not recorded which). The sample taken for sequencing was blood, either unsorted or a sorted T cell fraction (not recorded which). The chain employs TRBV20-1 and TRBJ2-5; 9 nucleotides line up with TRBD2. The CDR3 coding sequence is TGCAGTGCTAGAGTTGAGCGGGGGGTACAAGAGACCCAGTACTTC. Translation gives CSARVERGVQETQYF.